The clone carrying this TCR beta chain was observed a few times. PCR involved 60 Vbeta and 13 Jbeta primers. Profiled with immunoSEQ multiplex PCR; TCRdb holds only in-frame clones, not every one. The table has fewer than 200,000 clones, about 80% seen once. The sample is drawn from a study of cytomegalovirus exposure and HLA in healthy donors. V dropped 6 bases and J dropped 5; count of bases not matched to a gene: 4. Germline V gives CDR1 MDHEN, CDR2 SYDVKM. The CDR3 loop spans 14 amino acids. This sequence joins TRBV28 and TRBJ2-1; 10 bases line up with TRBD2. This receptor was taken from a man aged 35-49 years in good health and CMV-seronegative. Specimen: PBMCs. The DNA for the CDR3 is TGTGCCAGCAGACCGGGACTAGCGAACAATGAGCAGTTCTTC. Its protein is CASRPGLANNEQFF.